This TCR beta chain was identified during a study of T cell clonotyping in hematopoietic cell transplantation. TCRdb's table, derived via immunoSEQ multiplex PCR, lists solely in-frame clones and lacks some. The profile shows more than 10,000 clones, around three quarters of them singletons. On this clone: Its antigen is as yet unknown.

The CDR3 is 14 amino acids. Trimming pared 0 bases from V and 3 bases from J, leaving 11 bases between. Germline CDR1 and CDR2: GTSNPN and SVGIG (reference sequence). Study results and limitations: Without cell sorting, CD4 versus CD8 contributions remain unresolved. Pathologically expanded recipient clonotypes increased progressively from day 30 to day 180 as diversity fell. Few recipient clonotypes overlapped donors; over 97% were de novo at given depth.

This receptor was identified in a male patient between 60 and 69 years old who had an allogeneic stem cell transplant from an unrelated donor, so the T cells may come from the graft donor. Some clones in this sample may be carry-over from other donors' samples. The starting material was peripheral blood mononuclear cells, obtained 180 days after allogeneic stem cell transplant. The J gene is TRBJ1-2, the V gene TRBV30; maybe TRBD1 (6 bases). CDR3 loop: CAWSVKGVDYGYTF. DNA for the CDR3: TGTGCCTGGAGTGTCAAGGGGGTAGACTATGGCTACACCTTC.